A selection of T cell receptor beta chains follows, all from one sample in a study of cytomegalovirus exposure and HLA in healthy donors. Only in-frame clones appear in the TCRdb table, and some are missing; sequencing was by immunoSEQ multiplex PCR. This sample has roughly 190,000 clones; around nine tenths occur once, and the top ten carry approximately 2%. Sequenced input: PBMCs. The source of these receptors is a woman younger than 30 in good health and CMV-seronegative. Each CDR3 is given with its conserved first and last residue. D genes are given only for firm matches. For some rows the clone size is stated as once, few or many, or as a class when expanded; others skip it.

v_gene	j_gene	d_gene	abundance	CDR3aa	CDR3nt
TRBV6-4	TRBJ2-3	.	.	CASSEGTDTDTQYF	TGTGCCAGCAGTGAAGGGACTGACACAGATACGCAGTATTTT
TRBV10-3	TRBJ2-3	.	.	CAARNGAPDTQYF	TGTGCCGCACGGAACGGAGCCCCAGATACGCAGTATTTT
TRBV6-1	TRBJ2-3	TRBD1	.	CASSGIGQGTDTQYF	TGTGCCAGCAGTGGGATAGGACAGGGCACAGATACGCAGTATTTT
TRBV13	TRBJ1-1	.	.	CASRLKLRNTEAFF	TGTGCCAGCAGATTAAAACTGAGGAACACTGAAGCTTTCTTT
TRBV7-9	TRBJ2-3	TRBD1	.	CASSFRQGSDTQYF	TGTGCCAGCAGCTTCAGACAGGGATCAGATACGCAGTATTTT
TRBV27	TRBJ2-5	TRBD1	.	CASSRDRVRRKETQYF	TGTGCCAGCAGCAGGGACAGGGTCCGGAGGAAAGAGACCCAGTACTTC
TRBV7-9	TRBJ2-7	TRBD1	.	CASRRDSSYEQYF	TGTGCCAGCAGGAGGGACAGCTCCTACGAGCAGTACTTC
TRBV4-1	TRBJ2-3	TRBD1	.	CASSQETGADTQYF	TGCGCCAGCAGCCAAGAGACAGGGGCAGATACGCAGTATTTT
TRBV25-1	TRBJ2-7	.	.	CARTYEQYF	TGTGCCCGCACGTACGAGCAGTACTTC
TRBV19	TRBJ1-5	.	.	CASSFRDFNQPQHF	TGTGCCAGTAGTTTCAGGGATTTTAATCAGCCCCAGCATTTT
TRBV5-6	TRBJ1-3	TRBD1	.	CASSTDRVRNTIYF	TGTGCCAGCAGCACTGACAGGGTACGGAACACCATATATTTT
TRBV18	TRBJ2-5	.	.	CASSQLKETQYF	TGTGCCAGCTCACAACTAAAAGAGACCCAGTACTTC
TRBV18	TRBJ1-5	.	.	CASSQRDTDQPQHF	TGTGCCAGCTCACAACGGGACACCGATCAGCCCCAGCATTTT
TRBV5-1	TRBJ2-5	.	.	CASSSLGLAPRETQYF	TGCGCCAGCAGCTCCCTGGGCCTAGCTCCTCGAGAGACCCAGTACTTC
TRBV7-2	TRBJ2-7	TRBD1	once	CASSLGGTGGEQYF	TGTGCCAGCAGCTTAGGAGGGACAGGGGGCGAGCAGTACTTC
TRBV9	TRBJ2-1	.	once	CASSVADYANEQFF	TGTGCCAGCAGCGTAGCGGACTATGCGAATGAGCAGTTCTTC
TRBV7-9	TRBJ1-1	.	.	CASSLEIGRNTEAFF	TGTGCCAGCAGCTTAGAGATCGGGAGGAACACTGAAGCTTTCTTT
TRBV5-1	TRBJ2-1	.	.	CASSFLVVRSSYNEQFF	TGCGCCAGCAGCTTTCTTGTGGTCCGGAGCTCCTACAATGAGCAGTTCTTC
TRBV9	TRBJ2-7	.	.	CASSVGQTYEQYF	TGTGCCAGCAGCGTTGGACAGACCTACGAGCAGTACTTC
TRBV19	TRBJ1-5	.	few	CASSGQSNQPQHF	TGTGCCAGTAGTGGACAGAGCAATCAGCCCCAGCATTTT
TRBV6-4	TRBJ2-7	TRBD1	.	CASGHYSTGEKGAYEQYF	TGTGCCAGTGGCCACTACTCCACAGGGGAAAAAGGGGCCTACGAGCAGTACTTC
TRBV18	TRBJ1-3	.	.	CASSPAGYGNTIYF	TGTGCCAGCTCACCAGCAGGGTACGGAAACACCATATATTTT
TRBV7-9	TRBJ2-5	.	once	CASSLARIGGGGETQYF	TGTGCCAGCAGCTTAGCCCGCATCGGGGGTGGGGGAGAGACCCAGTACTTC
TRBV30	TRBJ1-2	.	once	CAWSVPLGQSNYGYTF	TGTGCCTGGAGTGTACCCCTGGGACAATCTAACTATGGCTACACCTTC
TRBV5-1	TRBJ1-5	.	.	CASSESGNSNQPQHF	TGCGCCAGCAGCGAGTCAGGCAATAGCAATCAGCCCCAGCATTTT
TRBV2	TRBJ1-2	.	.	CASSEAAGDGYTF	TGTGCCAGCAGTGAAGCGGCCGGGGATGGCTACACCTTC
TRBV6-5	TRBJ2-3	TRBD2	.	CASRTSGGADTQYF	TGTGCCAGCCGGACTAGCGGGGGGGCAGATACGCAGTATTTT
TRBV11-3	TRBJ2-7	.	.	CASSAVGAAYEQYF	TGTGCCAGCAGCGCGGTTGGGGCCGCCTACGAGCAGTACTTC
TRBV9	TRBJ1-3	.	.	CASSVTGEESGNTIYF	TGTGCCAGCAGCGTAACCGGGGAAGAATCTGGAAACACCATATATTTT
TRBV19	TRBJ1-3	TRBD1	once	CASSIDRQGTGNTIYF	TGTGCCAGTAGTATAGATCGACAGGGAACTGGAAACACCATATATTTT
TRBV11-2	TRBJ1-4	.	.	CASSLEGFGGLNEKLFF	TGTGCCAGCAGCTTAGAAGGGTTCGGCGGGCTTAATGAAAAACTGTTTTTT
TRBV7-9	TRBJ2-1	TRBD1	once	CASSPGQVVDEQFF	TGTGCCAGCAGCCCGGGACAGGTTGTCGATGAGCAGTTCTTC